This T cell receptor (beta chain) was documented in a study of CD8 T cells in Susac syndrome. Study information: When their blood was taken, patients with Susac syndrome were therapy-naive, taking corticosteroids, or taking intravenous immunoglobulin alone.

With random hexamers, roughly 0.45 to 1 ug RNA was reverse transcribed. Amplification of TCR beta CDR3 by immunoSEQ multiplex PCR spanned 54 Vbeta and 13 Jbeta. In TCRdb, the immunoSEQ multiplex PCR reads were re-called with MiXCR into one record per CDR3 protein. The sample shows roughly 130,000 distinct CDR3 sequences, just under 95% of them seen only once. The diagnostic criteria for definite or probable disease, as recently defined, were met by the patients with Susac syndrome. Germline V gene sequence: CDR1 SEHNR, CDR2 FQNEAQ (reference sequence). The CDR3 sequence is 12 residues long. The V gene lost 6 bases and the J gene lost 6 bases, with 12 bases spanning the gap.

Sequenced: CD8+ T cells from PBMCs. This sequence originates from a human donor with Susac syndrome. The chain carries TRBV7-9 and TRBJ2-7, with D unresolved. CDR3 in amino acids: CASRYDTLEQYF. The CDR3 region has the DNA TGTGCCAGCAGATATGACACCCTCGAGCAGTACTTC. The full variable domain, completed using reference TRBV7-9 and TRBJ2-7, is DTGVSQNPRHKITKRGQNVTFRCDPISEHNRLYWYRQTLGQGPEFLTYFQNEAQLEKSRLLSDRFSAERPKGSFSTLEIQRTEQGDSAMYLCASRYDTLEQYFGPGTRLTVT.